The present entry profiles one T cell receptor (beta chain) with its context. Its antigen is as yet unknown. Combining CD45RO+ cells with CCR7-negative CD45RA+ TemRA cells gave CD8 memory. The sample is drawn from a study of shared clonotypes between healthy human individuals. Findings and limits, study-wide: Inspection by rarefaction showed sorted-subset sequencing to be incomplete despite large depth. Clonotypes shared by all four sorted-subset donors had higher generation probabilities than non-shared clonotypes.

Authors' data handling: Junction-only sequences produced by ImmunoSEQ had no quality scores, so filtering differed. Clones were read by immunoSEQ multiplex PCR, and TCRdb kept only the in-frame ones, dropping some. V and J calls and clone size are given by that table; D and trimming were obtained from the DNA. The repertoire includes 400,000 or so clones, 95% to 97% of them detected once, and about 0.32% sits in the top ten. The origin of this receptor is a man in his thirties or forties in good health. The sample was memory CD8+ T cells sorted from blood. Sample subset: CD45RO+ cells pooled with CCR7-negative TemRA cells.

The CDR3 is CASSPIRDNYGYTF. CDR3 sequence (DNA): TGTGCCAGCTCACCTATCCGGGACAACTATGGCTACACCTTC. The V and J genes are TRBV18 and TRBJ1-2; D perhaps matches TRBD1 (5 bases). V lost 3 bases and J lost 2, with 10 bases in between. The CDR3 is 14 residues long. CDR1 is KGHSH, CDR2 LQKENI, per germline.